These T cell receptor beta chains were read from a single sample in a study of T cells in localized non-small cell lung cancer. The repertoire was sequenced with immunoSEQ multiplex PCR; TCRdb's copy has only in-frame clones and lacks some. The data contain around 55,000 clones, around 87% of them singletons. The sequenced sample was PBMCs, obtained before any cancer treatment. These receptors originate from a female donor with stage II lung adenocarcinoma. The CDR3 runs from the conserved cysteine through the conserved F or W. D genes are given only for firm matches. Size tells how often a clone was seen (once, few, many) or the class of an expanded clone, and some rows leave it out.

J gene: TRBJ2-1
D gene: TRBD1
clone size: -
V gene: TRBV5-5
CDR3 protein: CASSSGTPGTGYNEQFF
CDR3 DNA: TGTGCCAGCAGCTCGGGGACTCCCGGGACAGGCTACAATGAGCAGTTCTTC

J gene: TRBJ1-1
D gene: TRBD1
clone size: -
V gene: TRBV9
CDR3 protein: CASSPRTGTNTEAFF
CDR3 DNA: TGTGCCAGCAGCCCAAGGACAGGGACGAACACTGAAGCTTTCTTT

J gene: TRBJ2-3
D gene: TRBD2
clone size: -
V gene: TRBV7-9
CDR3 protein: CASSPDFSGSTDTQYF
CDR3 DNA: TGTGCCAGCAGCCCTGATTTTAGCGGGAGCACAGATACGCAGTATTTT

J gene: TRBJ1-4
D gene: TRBD1
clone size: -
V gene: TRBV2
CDR3 protein: CASSRGQGFFEKLFF
CDR3 DNA: TGTGCCAGCAGCCGGGGACAGGGCTTTTTCGAAAAACTGTTTTTT

J gene: TRBJ1-3
D gene: TRBD1
clone size: few
V gene: TRBV29-1
CDR3 protein: CSGRGTGAISGNTIYF
CDR3 DNA: TGCAGCGGTCGGGGGACAGGGGCCATCTCTGGAAACACCATATATTTT

J gene: TRBJ1-2
D gene: TRBD1
clone size: -
V gene: TRBV9
CDR3 protein: CASSSGTGGRNYGYTF
CDR3 DNA: TGTGCCAGCAGCTCCGGGACAGGGGGCAGGAACTATGGCTACACCTTC

J gene: TRBJ1-4
D gene: -
clone size: -
V gene: TRBV7-8
CDR3 protein: CASTSGVTNEKLFF
CDR3 DNA: TGTGCCAGCACCTCAGGGGTTACTAATGAAAAACTGTTTTTT

J gene: TRBJ2-3
D gene: TRBD2
clone size: -
V gene: TRBV4-2
CDR3 protein: CASSRGMTSGTDTQYF
CDR3 DNA: TGTGCCAGCAGCCGCGGGATGACTAGCGGCACAGATACGCAGTATTTT

J gene: TRBJ1-2
D gene: -
clone size: -
V gene: TRBV7-2
CDR3 protein: CASSLAAGNYGYTF
CDR3 DNA: TGTGCCAGCAGCTTAGCGGCAGGGAACTATGGCTACACCTTC

J gene: TRBJ2-1
D gene: -
clone size: -
V gene: TRBV5-1
CDR3 protein: CASSLIVKDYNEQFF
CDR3 DNA: TGCGCCAGCAGCTTGATTGTCAAGGATTACAATGAGCAGTTCTTC

J gene: TRBJ1-1
D gene: TRBD1
clone size: -
V gene: TRBV2
CDR3 protein: CASSEARRGRTEAFF
CDR3 DNA: TGTGCCAGCAGTGAAGCTAGGAGGGGGCGTACTGAAGCTTTCTTT

J gene: TRBJ1-1
D gene: TRBD1
clone size: -
V gene: TRBV27
CDR3 protein: CASRDRGAFF
CDR3 DNA: TGTGCCAGCAGAGACAGGGGAGCTTTCTTT

J gene: TRBJ1-6
D gene: TRBD1
clone size: -
V gene: TRBV5-1
CDR3 protein: CASSPFSPGTENSPLHF
CDR3 DNA: TGCGCCAGCAGCCCCTTTTCCCCCGGGACAGAGAATTCACCCCTCCACTTT

J gene: TRBJ1-1
D gene: -
clone size: -
V gene: TRBV5-1
CDR3 protein: CASSRRSRVLGNTEAFF
CDR3 DNA: TGCGCCAGCAGCCGGAGAAGCAGGGTTCTGGGGAACACTGAAGCTTTCTTT

J gene: TRBJ1-5
D gene: -
clone size: -
V gene: TRBV19
CDR3 protein: CASSRGQDNSNQPQHF
CDR3 DNA: TGTGCCAGTAGTAGGGGCCAGGACAATAGCAATCAGCCCCAGCATTTT

J gene: TRBJ1-4
D gene: -
clone size: -
V gene: TRBV2
CDR3 protein: CASSSLGNREKLFF
CDR3 DNA: TGTGCCAGCAGTTCCCTAGGGAACAGAGAAAAACTGTTTTTT

J gene: TRBJ2-5
D gene: TRBD1
clone size: -
V gene: TRBV7-7
CDR3 protein: CASSLGPTGGVGETQYF
CDR3 DNA: TGTGCTAGCAGCTTAGGTCCGACAGGGGGCGTAGGAGAGACCCAGTACTTC

J gene: TRBJ2-7
D gene: TRBD1
clone size: few
V gene: TRBV5-4
CDR3 protein: CASSRRDRSNYEQYF
CDR3 DNA: TGTGCCAGCAGCCGGAGGGACAGGAGCAACTACGAGCAGTACTTC

J gene: TRBJ2-7
D gene: -
clone size: -
V gene: TRBV19
CDR3 protein: CASSIDGTRYRLSF
CDR3 DNA: TGTGCCAGTAGTATAGACGGGACAAGGTACCGCCTTTCTTTC

J gene: TRBJ2-5
D gene: TRBD2
clone size: once
V gene: TRBV2
CDR3 protein: CASSESSGGLKTQYF
CDR3 DNA: TGTGCCAGCAGTGAAAGTAGCGGGGGTCTCAAGACCCAGTACTTC

J gene: TRBJ2-1
D gene: TRBD2
clone size: once
V gene: TRBV11-2
CDR3 protein: CASSLSGGLSSYNEQFF
CDR3 DNA: TGTGCCAGCAGCTTAAGCGGGGGCCTAAGCTCCTACAATGAGCAGTTCTTC

J gene: TRBJ2-1
D gene: TRBD2
clone size: once
V gene: TRBV2
CDR3 protein: CASSENSGGYNEQFF
CDR3 DNA: TGTGCCAGCAGTGAGAATAGCGGGGGTTACAATGAGCAGTTCTTC

J gene: TRBJ2-7
D gene: TRBD1
clone size: -
V gene: TRBV4-2
CDR3 protein: CASSQQGAKTYEQYF
CDR3 DNA: TGTGCCAGCAGCCAACAGGGGGCCAAAACCTACGAGCAGTACTTC

J gene: TRBJ2-2
D gene: -
clone size: -
V gene: TRBV29-1
CDR3 protein: CSVVFPNTGELFF
CDR3 DNA: TGCAGCGTTGTTTTCCCGAACACCGGGGAGCTGTTTTTT

J gene: TRBJ2-6
D gene: -
clone size: -
V gene: TRBV7-9
CDR3 protein: CASSFLQGEAGANVLTF
CDR3 DNA: TGTGCCAGCAGCTTCCTCCAGGGGGAGGCTGGGGCCAACGTCCTGACTTTC

J gene: TRBJ2-7
D gene: -
clone size: -
V gene: TRBV5-1
CDR3 protein: CASSLGGQRGSYEQYF
CDR3 DNA: TGCGCCAGCAGCTTGGGAGGACAGCGAGGGTCCTACGAGCAGTACTTC

J gene: TRBJ2-2
D gene: -
clone size: -
V gene: TRBV18
CDR3 protein: CASSPSTKGYGELFF
CDR3 DNA: TGTGCCAGCTCACCTTCGACAAAGGGTTATGGGGAGCTGTTTTTT

J gene: TRBJ2-7
D gene: -
clone size: -
V gene: TRBV27
CDR3 protein: CASGRGSYEQYF
CDR3 DNA: TGTGCCAGCGGTCGGGGTTCCTACGAGCAGTACTTC

J gene: TRBJ2-7
D gene: -
clone size: once
V gene: TRBV6-5
CDR3 protein: CASSYRREGSYEQYF
CDR3 DNA: TGTGCCAGCAGTTACAGGCGGGAAGGATCCTACGAGCAGTACTTC

J gene: TRBJ1-5
D gene: -
clone size: -
V gene: TRBV27
CDR3 protein: CASSLSSSGRGSQPQHF
CDR3 DNA: TGTGCCAGCAGTTTATCCTCCTCGGGGAGGGGGAGCCAGCCCCAGCATTTT

J gene: TRBJ1-1
D gene: -
clone size: -
V gene: TRBV4-1
CDR3 protein: CASSQSRRVNTEAFF
CDR3 DNA: TGCGCCAGCAGCCAATCACGCCGTGTGAACACTGAAGCTTTCTTT

J gene: TRBJ1-3
D gene: TRBD1
clone size: -
V gene: TRBV19
CDR3 protein: CASEGAVYGNTIYF
CDR3 DNA: TGTGCCTCCGAGGGGGCGGTGTATGGAAACACCATATATTTT

J gene: TRBJ2-7
D gene: -
clone size: -
V gene: TRBV9
CDR3 protein: CASSGGAGPYEQYF
CDR3 DNA: TGTGCCAGCAGCGGCGGGGCAGGGCCCTACGAGCAGTACTTC

J gene: TRBJ2-7
D gene: TRBD2
clone size: -
V gene: TRBV15
CDR3 protein: CATSRESAGEIYEQYF
CDR3 DNA: TGTGCCACCAGCAGAGAGTCAGCGGGGGAGATCTACGAGCAGTACTTC

J gene: TRBJ1-2
D gene: -
clone size: -
V gene: TRBV9
CDR3 protein: CASRPSGVYGYTF
CDR3 DNA: TGTGCCAGCAGACCCTCGGGGGTCTATGGCTACACCTTC

J gene: TRBJ1-1
D gene: -
clone size: -
V gene: TRBV6-6
CDR3 protein: CASRAGENTEAFF
CDR3 DNA: TGTGCCAGCAGGGCAGGGGAGAACACTGAAGCTTTCTTT

J gene: TRBJ1-5
D gene: -
clone size: -
V gene: TRBV19
CDR3 protein: CASSTGNQPQHF
CDR3 DNA: TGTGCCAGTAGTACAGGCAATCAGCCCCAGCATTTT

J gene: TRBJ1-2
D gene: -
clone size: -
V gene: TRBV5-8
CDR3 protein: CASSPRQVGEEGYTF
CDR3 DNA: TGTGCCAGCAGCCCCCGACAGGTCGGAGAAGAGGGCTACACCTTC

J gene: TRBJ2-5
D gene: TRBD1
clone size: -
V gene: TRBV6-1
CDR3 protein: CASSERQGRSRETQYF
CDR3 DNA: TGTGCCAGCAGTGAGAGACAGGGGAGATCAAGAGAGACCCAGTACTTC

J gene: TRBJ2-3
D gene: -
clone size: -
V gene: TRBV11-2
CDR3 protein: CASSLRNTDTQYF
CDR3 DNA: TGTGCCAGCAGCTTGAGGAACACAGATACGCAGTATTTT

J gene: TRBJ1-4
D gene: -
clone size: -
V gene: TRBV15
CDR3 protein: CATSRELGANEKLFF
CDR3 DNA: TGTGCCACCAGCAGAGAGTTGGGGGCTAATGAAAAACTGTTTTTT

J gene: TRBJ1-2
D gene: -
clone size: -
V gene: TRBV19
CDR3 protein: CASSIGAGPRDYGYTF
CDR3 DNA: TGTGCCAGTAGTATAGGAGCAGGTCCGAGGGACTATGGCTACACCTTC

J gene: TRBJ1-6
D gene: TRBD1
clone size: -
V gene: TRBV15
CDR3 protein: CATSFRDRGYNSPLHF
CDR3 DNA: TGTGCCACCAGCTTCCGGGACAGGGGTTATAATTCACCCCTCCACTTT

J gene: TRBJ1-1
D gene: -
clone size: -
V gene: TRBV30
CDR3 protein: CAWNPDSPTEAFF
CDR3 DNA: TGTGCCTGGAACCCGGACAGTCCCACTGAAGCTTTCTTT

J gene: TRBJ2-3
D gene: -
clone size: -
V gene: TRBV7-6
CDR3 protein: CASSTSEHTQYF
CDR3 DNA: -

J gene: TRBJ1-2
D gene: -
clone size: once
V gene: TRBV10-1
CDR3 protein: CASSAWEGNNYGYTF
CDR3 DNA: TGCGCCAGCTCGGCCTGGGAGGGAAATAACTATGGCTACACCTTC

J gene: TRBJ1-1
D gene: -
clone size: -
V gene: TRBV19
CDR3 protein: CAISTRAFF
CDR3 DNA: TGTGCCATAAGCACTCGAGCTTTCTTT

J gene: TRBJ1-5
D gene: -
clone size: once
V gene: TRBV7-8
CDR3 protein: CASSHGDRVGQPQHF
CDR3 DNA: TGTGCCAGCAGCCATGGAGACAGAGTGGGTCAGCCCCAGCATTTT

J gene: TRBJ1-1
D gene: -
clone size: -
V gene: TRBV7-6
CDR3 protein: CASSLRGGTEAFF
CDR3 DNA: TGTGCCAGCAGCTTAAGAGGGGGCACTGAAGCTTTCTTT

J gene: TRBJ2-2
D gene: -
clone size: -
V gene: TRBV6-1
CDR3 protein: CASRSQSNTGELFF
CDR3 DNA: TGTGCCAGTAGAAGCCAGAGCAACACCGGGGAGCTGTTTTTT

J gene: TRBJ2-2
D gene: TRBD1
clone size: -
V gene: TRBV5-1
CDR3 protein: CASSPRTGRTGELFF
CDR3 DNA: TGCGCCAGCAGCCCCCGGACAGGGAGGACCGGGGAGCTGTTTTTT

J gene: TRBJ1-1
D gene: TRBD1
clone size: -
V gene: TRBV5-4
CDR3 protein: CASSLYRGRSEAFF
CDR3 DNA: TGTGCCAGCAGCTTGTACAGGGGGCGTAGTGAAGCTTTCTTT